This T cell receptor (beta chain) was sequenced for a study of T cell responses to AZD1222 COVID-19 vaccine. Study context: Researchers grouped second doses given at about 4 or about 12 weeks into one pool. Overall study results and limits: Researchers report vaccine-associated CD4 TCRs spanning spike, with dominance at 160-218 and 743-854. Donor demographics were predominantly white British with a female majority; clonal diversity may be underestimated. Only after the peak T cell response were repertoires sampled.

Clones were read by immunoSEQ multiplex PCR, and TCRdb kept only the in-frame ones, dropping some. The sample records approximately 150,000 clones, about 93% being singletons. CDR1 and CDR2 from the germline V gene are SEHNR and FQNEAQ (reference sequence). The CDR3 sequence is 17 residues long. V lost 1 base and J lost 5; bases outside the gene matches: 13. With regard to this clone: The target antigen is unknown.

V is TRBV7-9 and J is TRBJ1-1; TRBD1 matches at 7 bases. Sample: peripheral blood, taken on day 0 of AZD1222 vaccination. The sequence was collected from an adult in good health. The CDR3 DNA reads TGTGCCAGCAGCTTAGGGTTGGCAGGGGGTCGGTATACTGAAGCTTTCTTT. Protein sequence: CASSLGLAGGRYTEAFF. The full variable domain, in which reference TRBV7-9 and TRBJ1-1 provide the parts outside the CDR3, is DTGVSQNPRHKITKRGQNVTFRCDPISEHNRLYWYRQTLGQGPEFLTYFQNEAQLEKSRLLSDRFSAERPKGSFSTLEIQRTEQGDSAMYLCASSLGLAGGRYTEAFFGQGTRLTVV.